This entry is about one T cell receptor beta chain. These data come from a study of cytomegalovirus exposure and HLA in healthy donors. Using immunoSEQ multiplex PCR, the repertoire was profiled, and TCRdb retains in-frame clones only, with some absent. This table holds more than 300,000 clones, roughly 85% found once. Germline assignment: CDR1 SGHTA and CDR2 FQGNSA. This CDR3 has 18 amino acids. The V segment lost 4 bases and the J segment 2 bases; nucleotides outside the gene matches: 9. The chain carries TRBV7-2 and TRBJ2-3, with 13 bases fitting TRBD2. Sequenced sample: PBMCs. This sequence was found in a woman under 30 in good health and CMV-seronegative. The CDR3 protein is CASSWGLAGLRPTDTQYF. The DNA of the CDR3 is TGTGCCAGCAGCTGGGGACTAGCGGGGTTACGGCCCACAGATACGCAGTATTTT. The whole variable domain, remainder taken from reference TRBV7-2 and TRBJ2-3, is GAGVSQSPSNKVTEKGKDVELRCDPISGHTALYWYRQSLGQGLEFLIYFQGNSAPDKSGLPSDRFSAERTGGSVSTLTIQRTQQEDSAVYLCASSWGLAGLRPTDTQYFGPGTRLTVL.